This TCR beta chain was retrieved from a study of blood T cell repertoires in COVID-19. Across the whole study: PBMCs, B-cell-depleted T cells, or T cells were the source of the cDNA or gDNA that made up the material.

Original data processing: Amplification with reference gene primers provided the estimates of nucleated cell counts. The method was immunoSEQ multiplex PCR; TCRdb's version includes in-frame clones alone and lacks a portion of them. The V and J calls and the clone size are those of that table, but D and trimming were determined from the DNA. The table records over 200,000 clones, approximately 86% of them present only once. The CDR3 consists of 15 residues. The germline CDR1 and CDR2 sequences are SNHLY and FYNNEI. V shed 2 bases and J 5 bases; nucleotides not matched to a gene: 5. The sequence was collected from a man between 18 and 29 years old with active or convalescent COVID-19. This chain links TRBV2 with TRBJ2-1, with 8 bases identical to TRBD2. Sequenced material: peripheral blood. The CDR3 nucleotides read TGTGCCAGCAGTGAAAGCGGGAGCGATAACAATGAGCAGTTCTTC. Its protein product is CASSESGSDNNEQFF.